The clone carrying this TCR beta chain was seen a few times. Its matching antigen is unknown. The data were obtained in a study of post-analysis software for immune sequencing data. Broader study findings: For normalized Chao1 diversity, multiple sclerosis patients scored significantly lower than controls did. Controls had lower frequencies than patients of about 5 TRBV segments, which included TRBV5-6, TRBV5-1 and TRBV20-1.

Unique molecular identifiers were built into the TCR beta cDNA libraries. MiXCR was run by TCRdb on the PCR reads, yielding one entry per CDR3 protein. The sample has roughly 670,000 distinct CDR3 sequences; around 64% are singletons. Germline V lookup: CDR1 SQVTM, CDR2 ANQGSEA. Trimming cost V 7 bases and J 5 bases, with 18 bases left between them. CDR3 length: 14 amino acids. The sample comprised blood. The sequence was obtained from a girl aged 2 to 10 with multiple sclerosis. V and J are TRBV29-1 and TRBJ2-1, with D perhaps TRBD1 or TRBD2 (5 bases each). DNA for the CDR3: TGCAGCGCCGAAATGGTCGGGGACCACAATGAGCAGTTCTTC. It translates to CSAEMVGDHNEQFF.